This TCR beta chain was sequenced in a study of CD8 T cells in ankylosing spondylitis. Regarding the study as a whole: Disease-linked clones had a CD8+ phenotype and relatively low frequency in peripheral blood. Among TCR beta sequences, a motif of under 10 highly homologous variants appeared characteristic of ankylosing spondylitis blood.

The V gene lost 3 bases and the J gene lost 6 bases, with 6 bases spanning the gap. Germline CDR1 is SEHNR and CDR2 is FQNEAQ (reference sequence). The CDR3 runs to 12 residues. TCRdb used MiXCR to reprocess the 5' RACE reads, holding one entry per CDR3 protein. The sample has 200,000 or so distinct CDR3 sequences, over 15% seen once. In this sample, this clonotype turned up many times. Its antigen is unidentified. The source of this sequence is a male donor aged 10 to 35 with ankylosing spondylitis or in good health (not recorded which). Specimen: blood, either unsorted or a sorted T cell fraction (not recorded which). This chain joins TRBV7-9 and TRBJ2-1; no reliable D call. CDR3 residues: CASSFSVNEQFF. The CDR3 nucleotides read TGTGCCAGCAGCTTTTCCGTCAATGAGCAGTTCTTC.